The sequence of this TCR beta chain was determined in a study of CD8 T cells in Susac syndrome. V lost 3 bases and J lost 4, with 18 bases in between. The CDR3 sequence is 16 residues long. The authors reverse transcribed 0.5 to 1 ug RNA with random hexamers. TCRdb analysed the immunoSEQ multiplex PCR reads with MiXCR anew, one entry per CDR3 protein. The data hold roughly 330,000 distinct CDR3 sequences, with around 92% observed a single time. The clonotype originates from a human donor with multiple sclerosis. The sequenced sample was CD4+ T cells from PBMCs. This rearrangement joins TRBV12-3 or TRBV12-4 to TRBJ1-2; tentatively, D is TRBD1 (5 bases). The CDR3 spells CASSLRRQQRGYGYTF. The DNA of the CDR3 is TGTGCCAGCAGTTTGAGGAGACAGCAAAGGGGCTATGGCTACACCTTC.